A selection of T cell receptor beta chains follows, all from one sample in a study of neoadjuvant anti-PD-1 for oral cavity cancer. The repertoire was sequenced with immunoSEQ multiplex PCR; TCRdb's copy has only in-frame clones and lacks some. Of over 11,000 clones listed, 73% are singletons. The specimen was PBMCs, collected after nivolumab (anti-PD-1) treatment. These receptors all stem from a person between 40 and 85 years old with oral cavity squamous cell carcinoma. Each CDR3 is given with its conserved first and last residue. D genes are given only for firm matches. Part of the rows lack a size; the others show once, few, many or a class for expanded clones.

V gene: TRBV19
clone size: .
D gene: TRBD1
CDR3 protein: CASSVQTGRNDEQYF

V gene: TRBV28
clone size: .
D gene: TRBD1
CDR3 protein: CASGTGGPSYEQYF

V gene: TRBV6-1
clone size: .
D gene: .
CDR3 protein: CASRRSNQPQHF

V gene: TRBV11-2
clone size: .
D gene: .
CDR3 protein: CASSLEGPQDTQYF

V gene: TRBV6-1
clone size: .
D gene: .
CDR3 protein: CASSDSGRAAKLFF

V gene: TRBV5-4
clone size: .
D gene: TRBD2
CDR3 protein: CASTRGTSGIQETQYF

V gene: TRBV7-8
clone size: .
D gene: TRBD2
CDR3 protein: CASSLGASGWETQYF

V gene: TRBV10-1
clone size: once
D gene: .
CDR3 protein: CASSVLASTDTQYF

V gene: TRBV19
clone size: few
D gene: .
CDR3 protein: CASIPTAGSSYNEQFF

V gene: TRBV7-9
clone size: .
D gene: .
CDR3 protein: CASSSQGFNEQFF

V gene: TRBV30
clone size: once
D gene: .
CDR3 protein: CAWSVGGASNTEAFF

V gene: TRBV28
clone size: .
D gene: .
CDR3 protein: CASSPFSYGYTF

V gene: TRBV11-3
clone size: .
D gene: TRBD2
CDR3 protein: CASSLDGAAGEQYF

V gene: TRBV29-1
clone size: .
D gene: .
CDR3 protein: CSVEDPGTRSYNEQFF

V gene: TRBV19
clone size: .
D gene: TRBD1
CDR3 protein: CASRLTGAGELFF

V gene: TRBV9
clone size: .
D gene: .
CDR3 protein: CASNGGNTGELFF

V gene: TRBV19
clone size: .
D gene: .
CDR3 protein: CASSGGFYEQYF

V gene: TRBV9
clone size: once
D gene: TRBD1
CDR3 protein: CASSVDRGDEQYF

V gene: TRBV30
clone size: .
D gene: .
CDR3 protein: CARQGIKGTQYF

V gene: TRBV9
clone size: .
D gene: .
CDR3 protein: CASSVDQGSGELFF

V gene: TRBV7-9
clone size: few
D gene: .
CDR3 protein: CASSLPGDNQPQHF

V gene: TRBV5-6
clone size: .
D gene: .
CDR3 protein: CASSLSVGAGGYTF

V gene: TRBV15
clone size: .
D gene: TRBD2
CDR3 protein: CATSRAGGPGSNEQFF

V gene: TRBV6-1
clone size: .
D gene: .
CDR3 protein: CASSELLAYEQYF

V gene: TRBV29-1
clone size: .
D gene: .
CDR3 protein: CSVEDGGSYEQYF

V gene: TRBV30
clone size: .
D gene: TRBD2
CDR3 protein: CAWSALADTDTQYF

V gene: TRBV21-1
clone size: .
D gene: .
CDR3 protein: CASSLMGDRTEQYF

V gene: TRBV5-6
clone size: .
D gene: .
CDR3 protein: CASSPPDHTGELFF

V gene: TRBV9
clone size: .
D gene: TRBD2
CDR3 protein: CASNLGSGSKGNEQYF

V gene: TRBV28
clone size: .
D gene: .
CDR3 protein: CASSLTSGVTDTQYF

V gene: TRBV5-1
clone size: .
D gene: .
CDR3 protein: CASSPSGVSGNTIYF

V gene: TRBV6-6
clone size: .
D gene: TRBD2
CDR3 protein: CASTKAGTSGNNEQFF

V gene: TRBV27
clone size: .
D gene: TRBD1
CDR3 protein: CASSRDRDQAKQFF

V gene: TRBV11-2
clone size: .
D gene: TRBD1
CDR3 protein: CASSPLFGDRVNEQFF

V gene: TRBV19
clone size: .
D gene: .
CDR3 protein: CASSEGGTNYGYTF

V gene: TRBV6-6
clone size: .
D gene: .
CDR3 protein: CASSPGNNMNTEAFF

V gene: TRBV27
clone size: once
D gene: .
CDR3 protein: CASSLGPGEQVNTEAFF

V gene: TRBV6-5
clone size: .
D gene: .
CDR3 protein: CASSDGSTDTQYF

V gene: TRBV6-1
clone size: few
D gene: .
CDR3 protein: CASIGGGLNEQFF

V gene: TRBV28
clone size: few
D gene: .
CDR3 protein: CASSLRAGFNQPQHF

V gene: TRBV6-6
clone size: .
D gene: .
CDR3 protein: CASSSYSEDYEQYF

V gene: TRBV5-4
clone size: .
D gene: .
CDR3 protein: CASKRFTRQSRANVMTF